This T cell receptor (beta chain) was observed in a study of T cells in Graves' hyperthyroidism and ophthalmopathy. Study outcomes and limitations: In the blood, most expanded thyroid clonotypes above 0.001 appeared as well. A 13 V-J signature model discriminated ophthalmopathy versus stable hyperthyroidism.

Amplified regions were TCR beta CDR3 sequences from RNA transcripts. The study used the HTBI primer set for a first-round RT-PCR of the TCR CDR3. MiXCR, applied by TCRdb to the multiplex PCR reads, yields one record per CDR3 protein. The sample lists 500,000 to 650,000 distinct CDR3 sequences, roughly 15% seen once, with approximately 12% in the top ten. About this clonotype itself: What it binds is unknown. A much larger clone lies a single base off, so this may be a read error.

Ophthalmopathy patients had moderate-to-severe active disease, CAS ≥3, NOSPECS ≥4, and disease duration under 3 months. The authors took PBMCs from roughly 9.7 ml fresh peripheral blood. The germline gives CDR1 SEHNR, CDR2 FQNEAQ (reference sequence). The length of the CDR3 is 18 residues. The rearrangement joins TRBV7-9 to TRBJ2-1; 14 positions agree with TRBD2. The source material was blood. This TCR derives from a woman aged 50 to 65 with Graves' ophthalmopathy. CDR3 residues: CASRFGGLAGGPYNEQFF. CDR3 nucleotide sequence: TGTGCCAGCCGCTTTGGTGGACTAGCGGGAGGACCCTACAATGAGCAGTTCTTC.